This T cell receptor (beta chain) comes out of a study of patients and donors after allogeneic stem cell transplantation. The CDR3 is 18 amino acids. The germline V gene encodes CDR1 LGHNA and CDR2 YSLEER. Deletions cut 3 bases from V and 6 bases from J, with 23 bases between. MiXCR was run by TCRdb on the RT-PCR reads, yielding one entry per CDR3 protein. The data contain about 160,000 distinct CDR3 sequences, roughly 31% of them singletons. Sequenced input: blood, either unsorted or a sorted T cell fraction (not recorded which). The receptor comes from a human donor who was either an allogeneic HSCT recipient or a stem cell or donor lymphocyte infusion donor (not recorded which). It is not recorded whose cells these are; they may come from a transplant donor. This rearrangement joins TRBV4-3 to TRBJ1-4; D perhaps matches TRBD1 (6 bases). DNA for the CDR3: TGCGCCAGCAGCCACAGAGGGAGAAACAGGGCCGCGGATGAAAAACTGTTTTTT. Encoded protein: CASSHRGRNRAADEKLFF.